This TCR beta chain was profiled in a study of glioma-infiltrating T cells. On the study more broadly: Presurgical dexamethasone in glioma patients lasted six or fewer days.

The iRepertoire nested amplicon-rescue multiplex PCR amplified TCR alpha and beta CDR3s from RNA. TCRdb called the multiplex PCR reads again in MiXCR, with one record for every CDR3 protein. Of 300,000 to 450,000 distinct CDR3 sequences listed, about 40% are singletons. As to this clonotype: The target antigen is unknown. One base away lies a much larger clone, so this may be a sequencing read error.

The CDR3 runs to 15 residues. The trim removed 5 bases at V and 4 bases at J, leaving 12 bases unmatched. Germline values: CDR1 DFQATT, CDR2 SNEGSKA (reference sequence). Notes on the study in general: Very few CDR3 sequences were shared between tissue and blood.

The sequencing sample was made of glioma tissue, nonneoplastic brain tissue, or PBMCs (not recorded which). The chain links TRBV20-1 to TRBJ2-3, with 7 bases matching TRBD2. This TCR derives from a human donor with low-grade glioma or glioblastoma, undergoing nonglioma brain surgery, or in good health (not recorded which). CDR3 sequence: CSAAPHGTSADTQYF. CDR3 DNA sequence: TGCAGTGCTGCCCCCCACGGAACTAGCGCAGATACGCAGTATTTT.